Listed here are 13 T cell receptor beta chains from one sample, sequenced in a study of CD8 T cells in ankylosing spondylitis. A single record per CDR3 protein comes from TCRdb applying MiXCR to the 5' RACE reads. The table lists about 130,000 distinct CDR3 sequences, over 6.5% of them singletons, with 9% to 15% in the top ten. Sample: blood, either unsorted or a sorted T cell fraction (not recorded which). Every receptor here comes from a male donor with ankylosing spondylitis or in good health (not recorded which).

This clonotype was counted many times. This rearrangement joins TRBV20-1 to TRBJ2-1, with TRBD2 identical over 11 bases. The CDR3 runs 14 residues. Germline lookup yields CDR1 DFQATT and CDR2 SNEGSKA (reference sequence). Germline trimming cut 6 bases from V and 7 bases from J; bases unmatched to any gene: 8. DNA of the CDR3: TGCAGTGCGGATACTAGCGGGGGCGAGAATGAGCAGTTCTTC. Translating it yields CSADTSGGENEQFF.

This clonotype was seen a few times. The chain has TRBV5-1 and TRBJ1-3; a possible D gene is TRBD1 (5 bases). Looked up from germline, CDR1 is SGHRS and CDR2 is YFSETQ. CDR3 length: 16 amino acids. The ends were cut back, 6 bases at V and 0 bases at J, with 16 bases in the middle. CDR3 coding DNA: TGCGCCAGCATCGAATGGGACTCCGACTCTGGAAACACCATATATTTT. This encodes CASIEWDSDSGNTIYF.

With regard to this clonotype: Compared with germline, one end of the junction differs, possibly owing to a read error. V is TRBV5-1 and J is TRBJ1-2; D unclear. Germline assignment: CDR1 SGHRS and CDR2 YFSETQ. This CDR3 has 14 residues. This CDR3 reads CASSLEAANYSYTF. CDR3 sequence (DNA): TGCGCCAGCAGCTTGGAAGCTGCTAACTATAGCTACACCTTC.

This clonotype was seen more than once but under ten times. One end of the junction does not line up with germline, which may come from a read error. The chain couples TRBV20-1 to TRBJ2-3; the match to TRBD2 covers 7 bases. CDR1 is DFQATT, CDR2 SNEGSKA, per germline (reference sequence). The CDR3 is 17 residues long. CDR3 protein: CCASLRDYHSATDTQYF. The DNA for the CDR3 is TGCTGTGCTAGCCTAAGGGACTACCATAGTGCCACAGATACGCAGTATTTT.

This clonotype was counted at least ten times. This chain connects TRBV14 to TRBJ2-3; 9 bases line up with TRBD2. From germline, CDR1 is SGHDN and CDR2 FVKESK. V lost 4 bases, J lost 1 base, and 3 bases stayed unmatched. This CDR3 is built from 15 residues. The CDR3 region has the DNA TGTGCCAGCAGCCCTTCTAGCGGGGGCACAGATACGCAGTATTTT. This codes for CASSPSSGGTDTQYF.

This clonotype was detected many times. The CDR3 region has the DNA TGTGCCAGCAGCCCGCGGACTTCTCCTCTCCCCCTCCAAGAGACCCAGTACTTC. This translates into CASSPRTSPLPLQETQYF. The rearrangement links TRBV9 to TRBJ2-5; maybe TRBD2 (5 bases). This CDR3 region has 18 residues. V was pared by 4 bases and J by 1 base, with 23 bases between. The germline gives CDR1 SGDLS, CDR2 YYNGEE.

This clonotype appeared many times. This chain uses TRBV29-1 with TRBJ2-1; D is possibly TRBD2 (6 bases). CDR3 length: 14 amino acids. Trimming stripped 6 bases from V and 4 bases from J, with 16 bases between. Germline V gene sequence: CDR1 SQVTM, CDR2 ANQGSEA. This CDR3 reads CSVPRSGQYNEQFF. The CDR3 coding sequence is TGCAGCGTCCCCAGGAGCGGGCAATACAATGAGCAGTTCTTC.

This clonotype was seen ten or more times. The J gene is TRBJ2-7, the V gene TRBV3-1; no clear D gene. This CDR3 contains 15 residues. Germline V gene lookup returns CDR1 LGHDT and CDR2 YNNKEL (reference sequence). V was shortened by 6 bases and J by 0 bases, with 15 bases between the two germline ends. The DNA of the CDR3 is TGTGCCAGCAGAGCCCAATCGGCTCTCTCCTACGAGCAGTACTTC. Amino acid sequence: CASRAQSALSYEQYF.

In its sample, this clonotype was seen many times. The V and J genes are TRBV20-1 and TRBJ1-2; TRBD1 matches 8 bases. V shed 5 bases, J shed 7 bases, and the junction held 6 bases outside the gene matches. In germline, CDR1 is DFQATT, CDR2 SNEGSKA (reference sequence). The CDR3 contains 12 residues. This CDR3 reads CSAAQGAFGYTF. Written as DNA, the CDR3 is TGCAGTGCTGCTCAGGGGGCCTTTGGCTACACCTTC.

This clonotype showed up many times. The chain employs TRBV7-3 and TRBJ2-2; 7 positions agree with TRBD1. The ends lost 6 bases at V and 0 bases at J; junction bases unmatched: 4. This CDR3 region has 15 residues. The germline V gene encodes CDR1 SGHTA and CDR2 FQGTGA. The DNA of the CDR3 is TGTGCCAGCAGGACTGGGACAGCGAACACCGGGGAGCTGTTTTTT. As protein: CASRTGTANTGELFF.

The table lists this clonotype with many counts. The chain uses TRBV11-1 and TRBJ1-1; tentatively, D is TRBD1 (6 bases). The germline V and J ends were trimmed by 5 bases and 2 bases, with 24 bases remaining between them. The germline gives CDR1 SGHAT, CDR2 FQDESV (reference sequence). The CDR3 covers 18 residues. The CDR3 sequence: CASSRIEKITGRNTEAFF. DNA for the CDR3: TGTGCCAGCAGCCGCATCGAGAAAATTACAGGGAGAAACACTGAAGCTTTCTTT.

The table lists this clonotype with many counts. This CDR3 is CASSFSQGSQPQHF. CDR3 in DNA: TGTGCCAGCAGCTTCAGCCAGGGGTCTCAGCCCCAGCATTTT. The chain has TRBV7-2 and TRBJ1-5; D might be TRBD1 (6 bases). Germline V CDR1 and CDR2: SGHTA, FQGNSA. V gave up 3 bases and J gave up 6 bases, with 12 bases separating them. This CDR3 contains 14 residues.

In this sample, this clonotype turned up many times. Its ends do not fully match the called genes, so a read error is possible. The rearrangement joins TRBV20-1 to TRBJ2-2, with a weak D call TRBD2 (5 bases). The germline CDR1 and CDR2 sequences are DFQATT and SNEGSKA (reference sequence). The CDR3 sequence is 14 residues long. The CDR3 region is CSAALNGNPGELFF. CDR3 DNA: TGCAGTGCTGCCTTGAACGGGAACCCCGGGGAGCTGTTTTTT.